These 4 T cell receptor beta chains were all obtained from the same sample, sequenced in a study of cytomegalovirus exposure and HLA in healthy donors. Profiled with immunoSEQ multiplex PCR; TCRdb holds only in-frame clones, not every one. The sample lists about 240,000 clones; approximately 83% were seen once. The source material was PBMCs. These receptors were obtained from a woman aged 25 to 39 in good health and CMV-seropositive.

The CDR3 sequence is CASSDVIMGQGPFDYGYTF. DNA of the CDR3: TGCGCCAGCAGTGATGTCATTATGGGACAGGGCCCCTTCGACTATGGCTACACCTTC. The V call is TRBV10-2, the J call TRBJ1-2; 9 bases agree with TRBD1. V shed 3 bases and J 3 bases; nucleotides not matched to a gene: 17. The CDR3 sequence is 19 residues long. Germline V gene sequence: CDR1 WSHSY, CDR2 SAAADI.

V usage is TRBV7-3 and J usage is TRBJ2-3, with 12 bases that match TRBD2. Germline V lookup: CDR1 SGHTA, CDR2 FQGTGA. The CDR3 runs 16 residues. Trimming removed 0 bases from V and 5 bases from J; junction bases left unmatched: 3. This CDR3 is CASSLTTSGSKDTQYF. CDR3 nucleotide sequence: TGTGCCAGCAGCTTAACGACTAGCGGGAGTAAAGATACGCAGTATTTT.

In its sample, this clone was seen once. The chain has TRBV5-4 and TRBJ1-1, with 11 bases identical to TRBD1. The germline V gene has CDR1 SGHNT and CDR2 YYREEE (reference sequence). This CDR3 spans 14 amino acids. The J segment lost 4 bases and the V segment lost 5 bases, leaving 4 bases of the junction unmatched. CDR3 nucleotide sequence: TGTGCCAGCAGTCGGGACAGGGGGGGCACTGAAGCTTTCTTT. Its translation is CASSRDRGGTEAFF.

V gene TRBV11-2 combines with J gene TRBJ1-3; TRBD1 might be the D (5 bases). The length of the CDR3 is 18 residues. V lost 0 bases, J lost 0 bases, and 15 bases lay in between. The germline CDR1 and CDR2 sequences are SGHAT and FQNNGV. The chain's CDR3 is CASSLDGYGGSSGNTIYF. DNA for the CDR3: TGTGCCAGCAGCTTAGATGGTTACGGGGGAAGCTCTGGAAACACCATATATTTT.